Shown below are 14 T cell receptor beta chains from a single sample sequenced in a study of technical replicates of blood from a handful of donors (dated by TCRdb to about 2017). Library prep was done by the immunoSEQ multiplex PCR assay. As stored in TCRdb, this immuneACCESS dataset retains in-frame rearrangements with V and J assigned. A fraction of the clones does not appear; measured against another copy, unresolved V genes explain less than half of the discrepancy, and the remainder lacks a known reason. The sample data list tens of thousands of clones, and roughly 89% of these were observed just once. The top ten clonotypes cover less than 0.4% of the sample. Sequencing used T cells isolated from PBMCs. These receptors were taken from a human donor in good health. Some clones in this sample may be carry-over from other donors' samples.

The chain is built from TRBV6-5 and TRBJ1-1; TRBD1 might be the D (6 bases). With 2 bases removed from V and 0 bases from J, the gap between germline ends came to 7 bases. The CDR3 sequence is 14 residues long. CDR1 MNHEY and CDR2 SVGAGI come from the germline V gene. For the CDR3, the DNA is TGTGCCAGCAGTTACAGGGGGTTGAACACTGAAGCTTTCTTT. Protein sequence: CASSYRGLNTEAFF.

The rearrangement joins TRBV5-4 to TRBJ2-2, with D unresolved. From germline, CDR1 is SGHNT and CDR2 YYREEE (reference sequence). Trimming took off 0 bases at V and 1 base at J, with 7 bases between the two ends. The CDR3 extends over 15 amino acids. The CDR3 loop reads CASSLGHMNTGELFF. Written as DNA, the CDR3 is TGTGCCAGCAGCTTGGGTCACATGAACACCGGGGAGCTGTTTTTT. The full variable domain, completed using reference TRBV5-4 and TRBJ2-2, is ETGVTQSPTHLIKTRGQQVTLRCSSQSGHNTVSWYQQALGQGPQFIFQYYREEENGRGNFPPRFSGLQFPNYSSELNVNALELDDSALYLCASSLGHMNTGELFFGEGSRLTVL.

The chain combines TRBV5-1 with TRBJ2-2, with a possible D match to TRBD1 (6 bases). V was pared by 3 bases and J by 1 base, with 13 bases between. CDR1 and CDR2 (germline): SGHRS, YFSETQ. This CDR3 has 16 residues. For the CDR3, the DNA is TGCGCCAGCAGCTCCCCCCCGACAGGGAACACCGGGGAGCTGTTTTTT. As protein: CASSSPPTGNTGELFF. The full variable domain, with the rest looked up from reference TRBV5-1 and TRBJ2-2, is KAGVTQTPRYLIKTRGQQVTLSCSPISGHRSVSWYQQTPGQGLQFLFEYFSETQRNKGNFPGRFSGRQFSNSRSEMNVSTLELGDSALYLCASSSPPTGNTGELFFGEGSRLTVL.

The chain recombines TRBV30 with TRBJ1-2; no clear D. Germline V gene data show CDR1 as GTSNPN and CDR2 as SVGIG (reference sequence). The CDR3 sequence is 12 residues long. Trimming removed 4 bases at V and 6 bases at J, with 12 bases between. CDR3 sequence reads: CAWTPMGDGYTF. DNA for the CDR3: TGTGCCTGGACCCCAATGGGAGATGGCTACACCTTC.

V usage is TRBV28 and J usage is TRBJ2-3; TRBD2 matches at 11 bases. Germline CDR1 and CDR2: MDHEN and SYDVKM. The ends lost 4 bases at V and 7 bases at J; junction bases unmatched: 13. The CDR3 covers 17 residues. This chain's CDR3 is CASSSPLAGGKENTQYF. CDR3 DNA: TGTGCCAGCAGTTCCCCTCTAGCGGGGGGCAAGGAAAATACGCAGTATTTT.

The chain joins TRBV5-4 to TRBJ2-3; 11 nucleotides align to TRBD2. V shed 0 bases and J 1 base; nucleotides not matched to a gene: 13. The V gene's germline CDR1 is SGHNT and CDR2 YYREEE (reference sequence). This CDR3 spans 20 amino acids. The CDR3 nucleotides are TGTGCCAGCAGCTTGGCATGGGGTCGAGAACTAGCGGGGGGCACAGATACGCAGTATTTT. Amino acids: CASSLAWGRELAGGTDTQYF.

The chain carries TRBV27 and TRBJ1-1; maybe TRBD1 (6 bases). Per germline, CDR1 MNHEY and CDR2 SMNVEV (reference sequence). The CDR3 covers 14 residues. With 2 bases removed from V and 0 bases from J, the gap between germline ends came to 7 bases. This chain's CDR3 is CASSLNRVNTEAFF. The CDR3 DNA reads TGTGCCAGCAGTTTAAACAGGGTGAACACTGAAGCTTTCTTT.

The chain uses TRBV7-9 and TRBJ1-1; unclear D gene. The CDR3 contains 11 residues. V lost 2 bases and J 5 bases, leaving 3 bases between the germline ends. Germline loops: CDR1 SEHNR, CDR2 FQNEAQ (reference sequence). The CDR3 DNA reads TGTGCCAGCAGCTTACTGACTGAAGCTTTCTTT. Protein sequence: CASSLLTEAFF.

The rearrangement uses TRBV11-2 and TRBJ2-3, with D tentatively TRBD2 (6 bases). This CDR3 is built from 15 residues. Per germline, CDR1 SGHAT and CDR2 FQNNGV. Trimming left V 2 bases short and J 5 bases short, with 14 bases between. The CDR3 protein is CASSLRGSWGDTQYF. CDR3 nucleotide sequence: TGTGCCAGCAGCTTACGGGGGAGCTGGGGAGATACGCAGTATTTT.

The CDR3 sequence is CASGHTYNEQFF. Here the CDR3 DNA reads TGTGCTAGTGGCCACACCTACAATGAGCAGTTCTTC. The chain carries TRBV12-5 and TRBJ2-1; D gene unclear. The germline V gene encodes CDR1 LGHNT and CDR2 FRNRAP. CDR3 length equals 12 residues. V was pared by 6 bases and J by 2 bases, with 5 bases between.

This sequence joins TRBV7-6 and TRBJ2-4, with 9 bases aligning to TRBD1. CDR1 is SGHVS, CDR2 FNYEAQ, per germline. CDR3 length: 18 amino acids. The J segment lost 0 bases and the V segment lost 1 base, leaving 7 bases of the junction unmatched. CDR3 DNA sequence: TGTGCCAGCAGCTTAGAGACAGGGGGTTTTCTAGCCAAAAACATTCAGTACTTC. Protein product: CASSLETGGFLAKNIQYF.

The CDR3: CASSAAIRPQHF. The CDR3 coding sequence is TGTGCCAGCAGTGCAGCAATCAGGCCCCAGCATTTT. The J gene is TRBJ1-5, the V gene TRBV2; D is ambiguous. V was trimmed by 4 bases and J by 9 bases, leaving 10 bases between them. Germline values: CDR1 SNHLY, CDR2 FYNNEI. The CDR3 runs 12 residues.

The genes are TRBV7-9 and TRBJ2-7, with D possibly matching TRBD2 (5 bases). Germline loops: CDR1 SEHNR, CDR2 FQNEAQ (reference sequence). V was clipped by 5 bases and J by 4 bases, with 12 bases between them. The CDR3 is 13 residues long. In DNA form, the CDR3 reads TGTGCCAGCAGCCCGCTAGAGGGTTACGAGCAGTACTTC. It codes for CASSPLEGYEQYF.

The chain is built from TRBV9 and TRBJ2-7; maybe TRBD1 (6 bases). Trimming cost V 4 bases and J 0 bases, with 11 bases left between them. The germline V gene has CDR1 SGDLS and CDR2 YYNGEE. The CDR3 spans 14 residues. This CDR3 reads CASSFRDNSYEQYF. As DNA, the CDR3 is TGTGCCAGCAGCTTCCGGGACAACTCCTACGAGCAGTACTTC. The whole variable domain, filled in from reference TRBV9 and TRBJ2-7, reads DSGVTQTPKHLITATGQRVTLRCSPRSGDLSVYWYQQSLDQGLQFLIQYYNGEERAKGNILERFSAQQFPDLHSELNLSSLELGDSALYFCASSFRDNSYEQYFGPGTRLTVT.